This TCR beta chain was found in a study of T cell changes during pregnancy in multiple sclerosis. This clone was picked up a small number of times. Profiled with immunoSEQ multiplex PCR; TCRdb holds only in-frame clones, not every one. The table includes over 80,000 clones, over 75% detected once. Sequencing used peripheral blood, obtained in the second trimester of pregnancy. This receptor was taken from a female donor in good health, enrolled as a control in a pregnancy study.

This CDR3 reads CASSLGPDSSLYGYTF. The CDR3, as DNA: TGCGCCAGCAGCTTGGGCCCTGACTCCTCCCTCTATGGCTACACCTTC. The genes are TRBV5-1 and TRBJ1-2; D is unresolved. The V gene's germline CDR1 is SGHRS and CDR2 YFSETQ. Between the trimmed V and J ends, which lost 0 bases and 4 bases, there was a span of 16 bases. This CDR3 comprises 16 residues.